This TCR beta chain comes out of a study of blood T cell repertoires in COVID-19. Repertoires were generated with immunoSEQ multiplex PCR, while TCRdb's copy carries only in-frame clones and drops some. The sample lists approximately 230,000 clones; approximately 90% were seen once. Germline loops: CDR1 SGHVS, CDR2 FQNEAQ. The CDR3 spans 14 residues. Trimming removed 5 bases at V and 5 bases at J, with 15 bases between. This clonotype originated in a man in his forties who had recovered from COVID-19. The genes are TRBV7-8 and TRBJ1-1; weak D call: TRBD1 (6 bases). The sequencing sample was made of PBMCs or T cells enriched from blood (not recorded which). Here the CDR3 reads CASSARGEGTEAFF. CDR3 DNA: TGTGCCAGCAGCGCTAGGGGGGAGGGAACTGAAGCTTTCTTT. The whole variable domain, remainder taken from reference TRBV7-8 and TRBJ1-1, is GAGVSQSPRYKVAKRGQDVALRCDPISGHVSLFWYQQALGQGPEFLTYFQNEAQLDKSGLPSDRFFAERPEGSVSTLKIQRTQQEDSAVYLCASSARGEGTEAFFGQGTRLTVV.